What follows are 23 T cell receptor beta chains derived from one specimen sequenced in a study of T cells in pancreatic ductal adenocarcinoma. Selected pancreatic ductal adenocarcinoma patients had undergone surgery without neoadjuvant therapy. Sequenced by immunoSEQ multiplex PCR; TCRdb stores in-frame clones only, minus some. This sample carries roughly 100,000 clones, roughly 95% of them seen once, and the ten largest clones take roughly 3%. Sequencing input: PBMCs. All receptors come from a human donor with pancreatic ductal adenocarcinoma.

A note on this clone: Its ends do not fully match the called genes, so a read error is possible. This CDR3 is CASSPFGDRGTNSPLHF. DNA of the CDR3: TGTGCCAGCAGCCCCTTTGGGGACAGGGGGACCAATTCGCCCCTCCACTTT. The chain couples TRBV4-2 to TRBJ1-6; the match to TRBD1 covers 11 bases. This CDR3 comprises 17 residues. Germline V CDR1 and CDR2: LGHNA, YNFKEQ.

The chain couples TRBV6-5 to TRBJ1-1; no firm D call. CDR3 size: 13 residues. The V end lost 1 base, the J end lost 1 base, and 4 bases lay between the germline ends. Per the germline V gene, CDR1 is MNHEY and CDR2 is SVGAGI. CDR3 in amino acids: CASSYFSNTEAFF. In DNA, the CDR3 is TGTGCCAGCAGTTACTTCTCGAACACTGAAGCTTTCTTT.

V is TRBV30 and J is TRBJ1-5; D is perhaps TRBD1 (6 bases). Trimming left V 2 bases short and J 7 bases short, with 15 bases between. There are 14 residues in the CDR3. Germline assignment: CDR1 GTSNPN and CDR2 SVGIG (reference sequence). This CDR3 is CAWSPLEGGQPQHF. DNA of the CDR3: TGTGCCTGGAGTCCTCTGGAAGGGGGACAGCCCCAGCATTTT.

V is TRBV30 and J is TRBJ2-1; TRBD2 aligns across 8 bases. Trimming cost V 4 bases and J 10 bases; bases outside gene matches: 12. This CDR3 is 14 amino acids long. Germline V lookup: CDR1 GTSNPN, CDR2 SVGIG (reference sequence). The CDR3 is CAWNWGTRGREQFF. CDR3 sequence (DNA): TGTGCCTGGAATTGGGGGACTAGAGGCCGAGAGCAGTTCTTC.

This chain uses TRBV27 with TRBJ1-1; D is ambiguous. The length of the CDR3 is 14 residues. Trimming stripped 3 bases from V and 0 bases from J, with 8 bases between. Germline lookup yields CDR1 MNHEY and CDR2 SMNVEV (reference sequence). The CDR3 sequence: CASSFDGMNTEAFF. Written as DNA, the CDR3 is TGTGCCAGCAGTTTTGACGGGATGAACACTGAAGCTTTCTTT.

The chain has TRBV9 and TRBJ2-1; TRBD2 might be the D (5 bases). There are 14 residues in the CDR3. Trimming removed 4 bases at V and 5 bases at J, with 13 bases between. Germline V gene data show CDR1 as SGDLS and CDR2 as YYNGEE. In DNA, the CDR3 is TGTGCCAGCAGCTCTTGGAGCGGAGACAATGAGCAGTTCTTC. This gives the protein CASSSWSGDNEQFF.

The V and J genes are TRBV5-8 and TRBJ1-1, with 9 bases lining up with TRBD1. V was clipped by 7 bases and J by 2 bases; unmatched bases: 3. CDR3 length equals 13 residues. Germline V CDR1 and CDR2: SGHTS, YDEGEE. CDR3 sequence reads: CASPGQGNTEAFF. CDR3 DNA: TGTGCCAGCCCGGGACAGGGAAACACTGAAGCTTTCTTT.

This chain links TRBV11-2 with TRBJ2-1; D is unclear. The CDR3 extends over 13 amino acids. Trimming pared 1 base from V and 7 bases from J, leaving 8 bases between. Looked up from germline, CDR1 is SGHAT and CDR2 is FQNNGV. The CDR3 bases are TGTGCCAGCAGCTTAGGACTGCTTAATGAGCAGTTCTTC. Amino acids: CASSLGLLNEQFF.

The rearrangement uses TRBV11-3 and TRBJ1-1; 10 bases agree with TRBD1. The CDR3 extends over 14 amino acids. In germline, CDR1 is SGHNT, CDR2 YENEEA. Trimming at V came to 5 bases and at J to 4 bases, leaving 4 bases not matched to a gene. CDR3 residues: CASSQTGGSTEAFF. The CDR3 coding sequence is TGTGCCAGCAGCCAGACAGGGGGCAGCACTGAAGCTTTCTTT.

In nucleotides, the CDR3 is TGCGCCAGCAGCCAAGATCGAGGACGGGGATTAGGGGGTGAAAAACTGTTTTTT. This codes for CASSQDRGRGLGGEKLFF. The genes are TRBV4-1 and TRBJ1-4; TRBD1 might be the D (6 bases). In germline, CDR1 is MGHRA, CDR2 YSYEKL. CDR3 length: 18 residues. V was clipped by 0 bases and J by 7 bases, with 21 bases between them.

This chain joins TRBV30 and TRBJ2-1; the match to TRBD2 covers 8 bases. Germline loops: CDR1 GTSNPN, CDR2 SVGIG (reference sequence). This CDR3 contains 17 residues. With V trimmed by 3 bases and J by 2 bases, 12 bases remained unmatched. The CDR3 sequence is CAWRPHSGKFPYNEQFF. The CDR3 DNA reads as TGTGCCTGGAGGCCTCATAGCGGGAAATTCCCCTACAATGAGCAGTTCTTC. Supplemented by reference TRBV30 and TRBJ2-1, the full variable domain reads SQTIHQWPATLVQPVGSPLSLECTVEGTSNPNLYWYRQAAGRGLQLLFYSVGIGQISSEVPQNLSASRPQDRQFILSSKKLLLSDSGFYLCAWRPHSGKFPYNEQFFGPGTRLTVL.

This CDR3 is CAGWDRSYEQYF. Written as DNA, the CDR3 is TGTGCTGGCTGGGACAGAAGTTACGAGCAGTACTTC. The V gene is TRBV30, the J gene TRBJ2-7; 7 positions agree with TRBD1. CDR1 is GTSNPN, CDR2 SVGIG, per germline (reference sequence). The CDR3 contains 12 residues.

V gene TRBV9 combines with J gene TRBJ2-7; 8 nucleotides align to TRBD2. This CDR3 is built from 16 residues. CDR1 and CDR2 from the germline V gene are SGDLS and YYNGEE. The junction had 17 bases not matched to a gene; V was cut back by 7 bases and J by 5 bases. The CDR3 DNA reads TGTGCCAGCCGGGTCGCAAACACTAGCGGAGGAAACGAGCAGTACTTC. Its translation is CASRVANTSGGNEQYF.

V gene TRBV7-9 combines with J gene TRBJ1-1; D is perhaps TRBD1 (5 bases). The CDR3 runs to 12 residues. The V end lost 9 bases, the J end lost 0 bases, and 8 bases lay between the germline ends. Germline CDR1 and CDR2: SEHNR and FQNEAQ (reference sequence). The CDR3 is CASGAVNTEAFF. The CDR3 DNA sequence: TGTGCCAGTGGGGCAGTGAACACTGAAGCTTTCTTT.

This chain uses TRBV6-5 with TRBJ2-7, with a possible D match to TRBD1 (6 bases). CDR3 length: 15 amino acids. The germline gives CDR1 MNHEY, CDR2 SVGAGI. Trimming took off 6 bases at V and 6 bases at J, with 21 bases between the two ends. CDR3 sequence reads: CASRGSPGHTGEQYF. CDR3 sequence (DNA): TGTGCCAGCAGAGGGTCCCCGGGACACACAGGCGAGCAGTACTTC.

The CDR3 sequence is CASKTSGTGELFF. CDR3 bases: TGTGCCAGTAAAACTAGCGGGACCGGGGAGCTGTTTTTT. The chain couples TRBV19 to TRBJ2-2; 9 bases align to TRBD2. Unmatched junction bases numbered 2, after V lost 7 bases and J lost 5 bases. From germline, CDR1 is LNHDA and CDR2 SQIVND (reference sequence). The CDR3 is 13 residues long.

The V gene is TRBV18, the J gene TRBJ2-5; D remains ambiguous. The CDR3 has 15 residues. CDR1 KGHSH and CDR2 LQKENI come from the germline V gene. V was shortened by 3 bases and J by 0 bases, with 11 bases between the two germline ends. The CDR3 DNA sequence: TGTGCCAGCTCACCTAGTTTGGCGGACCAAGAGACCCAGTACTTC. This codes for CASSPSLADQETQYF.

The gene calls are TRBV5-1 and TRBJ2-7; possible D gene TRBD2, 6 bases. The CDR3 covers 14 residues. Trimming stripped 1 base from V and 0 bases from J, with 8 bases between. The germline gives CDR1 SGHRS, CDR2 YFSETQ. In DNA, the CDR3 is TGCGCCAGCAGCTTGTCGGGAGACTCCTACGAGCAGTACTTC. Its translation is CASSLSGDSYEQYF.

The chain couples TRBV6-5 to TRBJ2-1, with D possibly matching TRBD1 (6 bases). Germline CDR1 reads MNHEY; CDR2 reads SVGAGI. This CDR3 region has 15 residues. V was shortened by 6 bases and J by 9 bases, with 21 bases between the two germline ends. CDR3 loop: CASSALGAMGSEQFF. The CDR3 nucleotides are TGTGCCAGCAGCGCCTTGGGGGCCATGGGAAGTGAGCAGTTCTTC.

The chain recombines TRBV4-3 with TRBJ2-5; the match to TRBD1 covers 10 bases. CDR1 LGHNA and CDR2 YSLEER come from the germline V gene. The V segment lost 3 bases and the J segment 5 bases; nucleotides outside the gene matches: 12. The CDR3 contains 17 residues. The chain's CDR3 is CASSQLGQGEAGETQYF. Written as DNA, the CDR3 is TGCGCCAGCAGCCAGTTAGGACAGGGGGAAGCTGGGGAGACCCAGTACTTC.

The CDR3 spells CASSLGIAGGADTQYF. CDR3 nucleotide sequence: TGTGCCAGCAGCTTAGGAATAGCGGGAGGGGCAGATACGCAGTATTTT. V usage is TRBV7-6 and J usage is TRBJ2-3; 11 bases line up with TRBD2. This CDR3 is built from 16 residues. V was clipped by 1 base and J by 4 bases; unmatched bases: 4. The germline V gene encodes CDR1 SGHVS and CDR2 FNYEAQ.

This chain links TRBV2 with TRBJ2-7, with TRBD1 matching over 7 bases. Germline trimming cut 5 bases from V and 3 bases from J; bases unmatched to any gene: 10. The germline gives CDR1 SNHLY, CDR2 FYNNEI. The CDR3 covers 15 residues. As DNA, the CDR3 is TGTGCCAGCAGTTTGACACAGGGGCCGGACTACGAGCAGTACTTC. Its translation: CASSLTQGPDYEQYF.

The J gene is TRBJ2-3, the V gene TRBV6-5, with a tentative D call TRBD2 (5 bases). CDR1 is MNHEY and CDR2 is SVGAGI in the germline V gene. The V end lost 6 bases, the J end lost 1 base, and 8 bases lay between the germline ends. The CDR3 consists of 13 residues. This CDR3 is CASREGGTDTQYF. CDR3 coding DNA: TGTGCCAGCAGAGAGGGCGGCACAGATACGCAGTATTTT.